A single sample is the source of the 19 T cell receptor beta chains below, sequenced in a study of blood T cell repertoires in COVID-19. Only in-frame clones appear in the TCRdb table, and some are missing; sequencing was by immunoSEQ multiplex PCR. This sample has 65,000 to 90,000 clones, with approximately 89% found just once. What was sequenced was peripheral blood. The source of these receptors is a woman older than 75 with acute or convalescent COVID-19.

This clone was counted once. The chain links TRBV12-5 to TRBJ1-3, with D tentatively TRBD1 (6 bases). The CDR3 has 20 amino acids. V lost 0 bases, J lost 0 bases, and 21 bases lay in between. CDR1 is LGHNT and CDR2 is FRNRAP in the germline V gene. CDR3: CASGLVVGAGALSSGNTIYF. CDR3 bases: TGTGCTAGTGGTTTGGTAGTAGGGGCAGGGGCTCTAAGCTCTGGAAACACCATATATTTT. Complete variable domain (other parts from reference TRBV12-5 and TRBJ1-3): DARVTQTPRHKVTEMGQEVTMRCQPILGHNTVFWYRQTMMQGLELLAYFRNRAPLDDSGMPKDRFSAEMPDATLATLKIQPSEPRDSAVYFCASGLVVGAGALSSGNTIYFGEGSWLTVV.

This sequence joins TRBV7-6 and TRBJ1-1, with TRBD1 identical over 7 bases. Germline V gene lookup returns CDR1 SGHVS and CDR2 FNYEAQ. The CDR3 totals 16 residues. The J segment lost 0 bases and the V segment lost 3 bases, leaving 7 bases of the junction unmatched. The CDR3 loop reads CASSLGTVSMNTEAFF. The CDR3 bases are TGTGCCAGCAGCTTGGGGACAGTCTCGATGAACACTGAAGCTTTCTTT.

The rearrangement joins TRBV29-1 to TRBJ1-1; D not certain. The germline V and J ends were trimmed by 4 bases and 9 bases, with 12 bases remaining between them. This CDR3 has 11 residues. Looked up from germline, CDR1 is SQVTM and CDR2 is ANQGSEA. This CDR3 reads CSVVEGAKAFF. CDR3 nucleotide sequence: TGCAGCGTTGTAGAGGGCGCGAAAGCTTTCTTT.

CDR3 DNA: TGTGCCATCGGGACTAGCGGGAGGGAGACCCAGTACTTC. Amino acids: CAIGTSGRETQYF. The chain has TRBV2 and TRBJ2-5; TRBD2 agrees at 15 bases. The CDR3 contains 13 residues. The J segment lost 5 bases and the V segment lost 10 bases, leaving 2 bases of the junction unmatched. Germline V CDR1 and CDR2: SNHLY, FYNNEI.

V gene TRBV10-3 combines with J gene TRBJ2-7, with D possibly TRBD1 on 6 matching bases. The CDR3 sequence is 13 residues long. Deletions cut 5 bases from V and 4 bases from J, with 12 bases between. CDR1 ENHRY and CDR2 SYGVKD come from the germline V gene. The CDR3 nucleotides read TGTGCCATCAGTCGGGACACCCCTTACGAGCAGTACTTC. Its protein is CAISRDTPYEQYF.

This clone appeared once. The chain uses TRBV5-1 and TRBJ2-7; D is perhaps TRBD1 (5 bases). CDR1 is SGHRS and CDR2 is YFSETQ in the germline V gene. Trimming took off 3 bases at V and 3 bases at J, with 13 bases between the two ends. The CDR3 has 14 residues. The CDR3 DNA reads as TGCGCCAGCAGCTCCTCTAGGGGTTTCTACGAGCAGTACTTC. It translates to CASSSSRGFYEQYF.

In DNA form, the CDR3 reads TGTGCCAGCACCCCTTCGTCGACTGACGGCACAGATACGCAGTATTTT. This gives the protein CASTPSSTDGTDTQYF. The genes are TRBV11-2 and TRBJ2-3; no clear D. This CDR3 comprises 16 residues. The germline V and J ends were trimmed by 7 bases and 1 base, with 18 bases remaining between them. CDR1 and CDR2 from the germline V gene are SGHAT and FQNNGV.

This clone was observed a handful of times. This chain uses TRBV11-3 with TRBJ1-1; D remains unclear. The CDR3 is 13 amino acids. Deletions cut 5 bases from V and 5 bases from J, with 12 bases between. CDR1 is SGHNT, CDR2 YENEEA, per germline. CDR3: CASSPTSGTEAFF. The CDR3, as DNA: TGTGCCAGCAGCCCTACGTCGGGGACTGAAGCTTTCTTT.

The chain is built from TRBV5-1 and TRBJ2-7, with TRBD1 matching 10 bases. The trim removed 4 bases at V and 4 bases at J, leaving 8 bases unmatched. The CDR3 runs 15 residues. Germline V gives CDR1 SGHRS, CDR2 YFSETQ. Written as DNA, the CDR3 is TGCGCCAGCAGCGTCTCCGGGACAGGGGTGTACGAGCAGTACTTC. Translated: CASSVSGTGVYEQYF. Full variable domain (missing parts from reference TRBV5-1 and TRBJ2-7): KAGVTQTPRYLIKTRGQQVTLSCSPISGHRSVSWYQQTPGQGLQFLFEYFSETQRNKGNFPGRFSGRQFSNSRSEMNVSTLELGDSALYLCASSVSGTGVYEQYFGPGTRLTVT.

This clone was detected only a few times. The chain uses TRBV11-2 and TRBJ2-2, with 11 bases fitting TRBD2. The CDR3 loop spans 15 amino acids. Germline V gene lookup returns CDR1 SGHAT and CDR2 FQNNGV. Germline trimming cut 5 bases from V and 6 bases from J; bases unmatched to any gene: 5. DNA for the CDR3: TGTGCCAGCAGCACTAGCGGGAGTCTCCCCGGGGAGCTGTTTTTT. Protein sequence: CASSTSGSLPGELFF.

In nucleotides, the CDR3 is TGCGCCAGCAGCTTGTGGAGCCCCGGGACACCCGCGAACACCGGGGAGCTGTTTTTT. Amino acid sequence: CASSLWSPGTPANTGELFF. V and J are TRBV5-1 and TRBJ2-2; D perhaps matches TRBD1 (6 bases). This CDR3 has 19 residues. Trimming shortened V by 1 base and J by 0 bases, and 19 bases separated the two germline ends. Germline CDR1 is SGHRS and CDR2 is YFSETQ.

This clone was seen once. The genes are TRBV7-8 and TRBJ2-2; a possible D gene is TRBD2 (7 bases). The V end was cut by 0 bases, the J end by 7 bases, with 18 bases between. Germline V CDR1 and CDR2: SGHVS, FQNEAQ. The CDR3 spans 17 residues. The CDR3 region is CASSLAGGHKGVGELFF. CDR3 coding DNA: TGTGCCAGCAGCTTAGCGGGGGGGCACAAGGGGGTCGGGGAGCTGTTTTTT.

The rearrangement uses TRBV5-1 and TRBJ1-3; weak D call: TRBD1 (5 bases). V shed 0 bases and J shed 1 base, with 8 bases lying between them. CDR1 is SGHRS and CDR2 is YFSETQ in the germline V gene. This CDR3 spans 15 amino acids. For the CDR3, the DNA is TGCGCCAGCAGCTTGGAGGCAGGGTCTGGAAACACCATATATTTT. Its protein is CASSLEAGSGNTIYF.

Comment on this clone: The conserved final phenylalanine or tryptophan is absent from the CDR3, which likely points to a read error. The gene calls are TRBV3-1 (or the pseudogene TRBV3-2) and TRBJ1-2, with 11 bases lining up with TRBD1. V shed 3 bases, J shed 6 bases, and the junction held 12 bases outside the gene matches. The CDR3 extends over 17 amino acids. Germline CDR1 LGHDT, CDR2 YNNKEL (reference sequence). CDR3 nucleotide sequence: TGTGCCAGCAGCCACGAAGCCGGGACAGGGGGGGGGAATGGCTACACCCTC. Encoded protein: CASSHEAGTGGGNGYTL.

The chain combines TRBV19 with TRBJ1-6, with 8 nucleotides matching TRBD1. Trimming cost V 2 bases and J 10 bases; bases outside gene matches: 4. The CDR3 is 14 residues long. Germline V gives CDR1 LNHDA, CDR2 SQIVND (reference sequence). CDR3 nucleotides: TGTGCCAGTAGTATAACAGGGGGGAGATCACCCCTCCACTTT. Translation: CASSITGGRSPLHF.

This clone was counted a single time. The V call is TRBV9, the J call TRBJ2-3, with TRBD2 identical over 8 bases. With 5 bases clipped from V and 3 bases from J, the junction kept 8 bases outside the gene matches. The CDR3 consists of 15 residues. CDR1 is SGDLS and CDR2 is YYNGEE in the germline V gene. Written as DNA, the CDR3 is TGTGCCAGCAGTCCCGGGACTAGGGGTACAGATACGCAGTATTTT. Its protein is CASSPGTRGTDTQYF.

This chain links TRBV2 with TRBJ1-2, with no clear D. V shed 6 bases and J shed 6 bases, with 8 bases lying between them. The CDR3 covers 11 residues. Germline V gives CDR1 SNHLY, CDR2 FYNNEI. CDR3 in amino acids: CASSPSDGYTF. The CDR3 DNA sequence: TGTGCCAGCAGCCCTAGCGATGGCTACACCTTC.

The V gene is TRBV4-3, the J gene TRBJ1-4; D is perhaps TRBD1 (5 bases). The germline V gene encodes CDR1 LGHNA and CDR2 YSLEER. Trimming pared 1 base from V and 4 bases from J, leaving 16 bases between. This CDR3 comprises 17 residues. CDR3 nucleotides: TGCGCCAGCAGCCAAGGGGGCGGACGGCAGAGTAATGAAAAACTGTTTTTT. It encodes CASSQGGGRQSNEKLFF.

V usage is TRBV11-2 and J usage is TRBJ1-4; TRBD1 agrees at 9 bases. Germline loops: CDR1 SGHAT, CDR2 FQNNGV. The CDR3 spans 16 residues. The ends lost 4 bases at V and 7 bases at J; junction bases unmatched: 10. The CDR3 protein is CASSSKPQGASEKLFF. Here the CDR3 DNA reads TGTGCCAGCAGCTCGAAACCACAGGGGGCGAGTGAAAAACTGTTTTTT.